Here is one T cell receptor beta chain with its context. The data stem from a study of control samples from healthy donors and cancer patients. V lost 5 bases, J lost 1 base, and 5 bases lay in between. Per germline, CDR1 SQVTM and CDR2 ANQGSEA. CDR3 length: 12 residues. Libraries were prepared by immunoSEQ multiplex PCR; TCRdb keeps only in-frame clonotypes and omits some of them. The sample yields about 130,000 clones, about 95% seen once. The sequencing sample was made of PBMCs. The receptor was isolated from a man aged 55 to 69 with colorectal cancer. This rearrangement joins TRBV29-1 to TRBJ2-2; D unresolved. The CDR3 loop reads CSVQRNTGELFF. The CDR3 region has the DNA TGCAGCGTTCAGCGGAACACCGGGGAGCTGTTTTTT.